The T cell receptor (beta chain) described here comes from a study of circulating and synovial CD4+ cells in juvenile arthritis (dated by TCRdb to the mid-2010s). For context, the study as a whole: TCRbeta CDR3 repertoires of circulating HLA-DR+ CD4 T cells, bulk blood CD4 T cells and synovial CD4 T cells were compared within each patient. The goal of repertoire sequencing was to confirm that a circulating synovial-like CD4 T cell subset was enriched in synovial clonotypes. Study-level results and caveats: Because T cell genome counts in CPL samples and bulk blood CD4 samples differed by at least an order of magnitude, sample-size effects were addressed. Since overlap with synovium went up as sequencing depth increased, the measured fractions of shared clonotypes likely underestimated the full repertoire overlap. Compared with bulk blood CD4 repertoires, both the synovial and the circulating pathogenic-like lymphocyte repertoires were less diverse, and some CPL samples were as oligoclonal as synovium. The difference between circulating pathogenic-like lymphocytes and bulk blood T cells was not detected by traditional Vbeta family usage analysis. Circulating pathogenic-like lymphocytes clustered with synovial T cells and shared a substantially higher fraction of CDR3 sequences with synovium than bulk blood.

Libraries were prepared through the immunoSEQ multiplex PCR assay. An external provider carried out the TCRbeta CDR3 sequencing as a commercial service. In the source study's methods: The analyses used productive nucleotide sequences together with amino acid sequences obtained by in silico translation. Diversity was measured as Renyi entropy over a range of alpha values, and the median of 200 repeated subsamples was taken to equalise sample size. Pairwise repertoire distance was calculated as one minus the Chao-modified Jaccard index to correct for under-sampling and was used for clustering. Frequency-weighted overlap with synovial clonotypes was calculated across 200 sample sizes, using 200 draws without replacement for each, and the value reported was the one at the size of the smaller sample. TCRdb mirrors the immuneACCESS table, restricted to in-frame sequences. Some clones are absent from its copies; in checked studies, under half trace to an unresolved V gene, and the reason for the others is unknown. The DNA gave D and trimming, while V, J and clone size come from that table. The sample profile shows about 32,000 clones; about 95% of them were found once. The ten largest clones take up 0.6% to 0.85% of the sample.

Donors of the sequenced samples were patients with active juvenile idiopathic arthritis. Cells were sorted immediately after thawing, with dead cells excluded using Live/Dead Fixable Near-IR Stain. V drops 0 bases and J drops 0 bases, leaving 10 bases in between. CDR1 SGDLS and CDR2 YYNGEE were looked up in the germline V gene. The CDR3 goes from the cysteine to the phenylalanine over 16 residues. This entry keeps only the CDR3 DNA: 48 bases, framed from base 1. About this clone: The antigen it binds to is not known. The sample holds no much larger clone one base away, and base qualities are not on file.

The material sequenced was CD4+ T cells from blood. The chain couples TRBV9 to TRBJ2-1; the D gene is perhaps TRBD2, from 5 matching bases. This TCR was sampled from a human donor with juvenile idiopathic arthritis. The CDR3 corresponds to CASSVGPGSSYNEQFF. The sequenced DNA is TGTGCCAGCAGCGTAGGCCCGGGGAGCTCCTACAATGAGCAGTTCTTC.